Reported below is one TCR beta chain. The method was immunoSEQ multiplex PCR; TCRdb's version includes in-frame clones alone and lacks a portion of them. The table has 75,000 to 90,000 clones, around nine tenths seen once; the top ten hold about 5%. The data originate from a study of blood T cell repertoires in COVID-19. Trimming shortened V by 5 bases and J by 0 bases, and 17 bases separated the two germline ends. CDR1 is SGHVS, CDR2 FQNEAQ, per germline. The length of the CDR3 is 17 residues. Sequenced input: peripheral blood. This sequence was found in a man in his fifties or sixties with active or convalescent COVID-19. V is TRBV7-8 and J is TRBJ1-5, with a possible D match to TRBD1 (6 bases). CDR3 residues: CASSHPGTPYSNQPQHF. CDR3 DNA: TGTGCCAGCAGCCACCCCGGGACACCCTATAGCAATCAGCCCCAGCATTTT.